This TCR beta chain was retrieved from a study of blood T cells in healthy people across ages. The study, taken as a whole, reports: The long-lived group displayed more naive CD4+ cells, plus higher diversity, than the aged donors did.

PCR was performed a second time for about 7 to 11 cycles using a sample-barcoded 5' primer and a J-beta primer mix. TCRdb ran MiXCR on the 5' RACE reads and lists one entry per CDR3 protein. This sample has about 1.4 million distinct CDR3 sequences, with 59% found just once. About this clonotype: No antigen is known for it.

The sample consisted of blood. The source is a man aged 18 to 30 in good health.

CDR3 bases: TGTGCCAGCAGTTTGAAGGGGCAGGGATATGGCTACACCTTC. This sequence encodes CASSLKGQGYGYTF. The chain has TRBV27 and TRBJ1-2; the D gene is possibly TRBD1 (5 bases). The CDR3 runs to 14 residues. With 3 bases removed from V and 5 bases from J, the gap between germline ends came to 13 bases. Looked up from germline, CDR1 is MNHEY and CDR2 is SMNVEV (reference sequence).